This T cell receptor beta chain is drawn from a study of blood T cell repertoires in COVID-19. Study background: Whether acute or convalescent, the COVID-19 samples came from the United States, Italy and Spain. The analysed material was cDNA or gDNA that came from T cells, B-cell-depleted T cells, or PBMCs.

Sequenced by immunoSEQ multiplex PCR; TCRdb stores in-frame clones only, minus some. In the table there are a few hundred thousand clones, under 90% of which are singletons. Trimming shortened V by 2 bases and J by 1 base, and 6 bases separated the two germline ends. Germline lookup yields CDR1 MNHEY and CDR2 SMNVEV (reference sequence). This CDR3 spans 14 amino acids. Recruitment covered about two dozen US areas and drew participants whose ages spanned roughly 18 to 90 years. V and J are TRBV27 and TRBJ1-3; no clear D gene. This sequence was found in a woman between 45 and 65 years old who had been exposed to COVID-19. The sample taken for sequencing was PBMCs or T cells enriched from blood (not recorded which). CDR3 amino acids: CASSLTESGNTIYF. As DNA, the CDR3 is TGTGCCAGCAGTTTAACCGAGTCTGGAAACACCATATATTTT.